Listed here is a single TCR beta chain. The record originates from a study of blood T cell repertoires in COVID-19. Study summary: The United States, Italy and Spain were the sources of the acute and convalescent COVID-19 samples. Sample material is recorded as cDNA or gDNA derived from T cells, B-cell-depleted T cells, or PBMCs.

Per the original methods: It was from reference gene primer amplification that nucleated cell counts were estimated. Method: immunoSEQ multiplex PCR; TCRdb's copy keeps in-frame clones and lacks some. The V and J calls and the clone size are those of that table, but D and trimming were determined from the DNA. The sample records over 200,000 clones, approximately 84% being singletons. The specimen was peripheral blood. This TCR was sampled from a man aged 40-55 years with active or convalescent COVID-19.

CDR3 in amino acids: CASSAVGESGYTF. CDR3 nucleotides: TGTGCCAGTTCAGCAGTTGGGGAGTCTGGCTACACCTTC. The genes are TRBV4-2 and TRBJ1-2; D call uncertain. The CDR3 spans 13 residues. The V end lost 9 bases, the J end lost 7 bases, and 18 bases lay between the germline ends. CDR1 LGHNA and CDR2 YNFKEQ come from the germline V gene.